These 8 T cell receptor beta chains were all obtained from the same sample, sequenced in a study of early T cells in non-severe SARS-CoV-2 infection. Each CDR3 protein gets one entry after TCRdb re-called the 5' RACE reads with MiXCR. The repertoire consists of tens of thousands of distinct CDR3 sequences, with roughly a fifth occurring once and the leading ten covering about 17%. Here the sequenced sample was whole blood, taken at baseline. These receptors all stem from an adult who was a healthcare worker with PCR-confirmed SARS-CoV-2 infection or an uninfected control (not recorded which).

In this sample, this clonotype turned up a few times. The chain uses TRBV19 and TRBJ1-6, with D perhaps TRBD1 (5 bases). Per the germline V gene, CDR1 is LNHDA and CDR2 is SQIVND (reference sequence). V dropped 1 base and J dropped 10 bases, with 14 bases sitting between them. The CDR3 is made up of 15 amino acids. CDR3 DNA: TGTGCCAGTAGTATAGCAGAGGGGCCGCAATCACCCCTCCACTTT. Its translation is CASSIAEGPQSPLHF.

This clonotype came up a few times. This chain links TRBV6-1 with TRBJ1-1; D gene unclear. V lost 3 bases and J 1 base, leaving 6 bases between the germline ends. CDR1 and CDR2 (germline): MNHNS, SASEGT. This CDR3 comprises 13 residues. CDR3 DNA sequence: TGTGCCAGCAGTGAGCACAAGAACACTGAAGCTTTCTTT. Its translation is CASSEHKNTEAFF.

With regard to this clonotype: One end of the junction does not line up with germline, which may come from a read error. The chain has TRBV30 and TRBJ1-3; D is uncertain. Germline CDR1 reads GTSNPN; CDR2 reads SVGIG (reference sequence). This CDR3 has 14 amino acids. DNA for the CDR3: TGTGCCTGGAGTCGGGCAGCCTCTGAAAACACCATATATTTT. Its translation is CAWSRAASENTIYF.

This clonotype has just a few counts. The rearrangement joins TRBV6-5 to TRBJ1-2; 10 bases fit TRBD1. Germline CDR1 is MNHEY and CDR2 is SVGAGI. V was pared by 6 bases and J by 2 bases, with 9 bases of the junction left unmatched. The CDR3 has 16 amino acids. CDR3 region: CASSNPRDRGNYGYTF. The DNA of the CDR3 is TGTGCCAGCAGCAACCCCAGGGACAGGGGAAACTATGGCTACACCTTC.

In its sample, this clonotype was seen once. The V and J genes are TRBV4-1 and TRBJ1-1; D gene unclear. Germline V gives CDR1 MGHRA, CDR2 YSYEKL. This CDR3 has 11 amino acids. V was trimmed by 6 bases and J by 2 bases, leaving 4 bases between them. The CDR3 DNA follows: TGCGCCAGCAGTATTAACACTGAAGCTTTCTTT. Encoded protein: CASSINTEAFF.

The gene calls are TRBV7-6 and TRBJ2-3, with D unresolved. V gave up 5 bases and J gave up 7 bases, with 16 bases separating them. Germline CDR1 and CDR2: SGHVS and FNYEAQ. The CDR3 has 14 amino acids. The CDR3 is CASSSGPAGNTQYF. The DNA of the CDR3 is TGTGCCAGCAGCAGTGGGCCGGCCGGAAATACGCAGTATTTT.

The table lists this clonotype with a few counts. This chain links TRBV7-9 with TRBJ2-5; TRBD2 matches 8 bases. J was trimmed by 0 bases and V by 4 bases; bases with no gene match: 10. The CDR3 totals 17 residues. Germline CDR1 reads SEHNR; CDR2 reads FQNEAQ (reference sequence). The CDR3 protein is CASSSSGKRGYQETQYF. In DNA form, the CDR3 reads TGTGCCAGCAGCTCCTCTGGAAAGCGGGGGTACCAAGAGACCCAGTACTTC.

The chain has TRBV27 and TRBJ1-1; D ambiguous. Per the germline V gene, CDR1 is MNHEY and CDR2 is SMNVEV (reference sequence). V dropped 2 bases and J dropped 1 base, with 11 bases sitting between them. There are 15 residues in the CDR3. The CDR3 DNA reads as TGTGCCAGCAGTTTAGAAGGAGCTAGGAACACTGAAGCTTTCTTT. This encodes CASSLEGARNTEAFF.